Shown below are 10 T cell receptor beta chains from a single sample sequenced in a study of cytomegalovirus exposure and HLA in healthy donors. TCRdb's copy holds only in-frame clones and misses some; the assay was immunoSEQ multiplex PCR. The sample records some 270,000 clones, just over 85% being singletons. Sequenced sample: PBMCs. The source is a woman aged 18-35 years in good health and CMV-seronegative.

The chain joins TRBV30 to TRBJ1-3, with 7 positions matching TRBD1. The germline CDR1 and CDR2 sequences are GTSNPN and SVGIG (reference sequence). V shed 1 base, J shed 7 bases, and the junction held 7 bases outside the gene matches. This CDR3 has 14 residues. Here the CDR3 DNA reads TGTGCCTGGAGTGAGGGGGCCGCCGCGAACACCATATATTTT. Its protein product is CAWSEGAAANTIYF.

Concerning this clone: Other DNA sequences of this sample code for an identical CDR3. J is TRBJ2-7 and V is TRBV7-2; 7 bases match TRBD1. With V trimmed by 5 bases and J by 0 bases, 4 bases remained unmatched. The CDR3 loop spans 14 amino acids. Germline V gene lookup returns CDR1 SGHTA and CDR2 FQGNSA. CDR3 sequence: CASSPGQHSYEQYF. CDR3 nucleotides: TGTGCCAGCAGCCCGGGACAGCACTCCTACGAGCAGTACTTC.

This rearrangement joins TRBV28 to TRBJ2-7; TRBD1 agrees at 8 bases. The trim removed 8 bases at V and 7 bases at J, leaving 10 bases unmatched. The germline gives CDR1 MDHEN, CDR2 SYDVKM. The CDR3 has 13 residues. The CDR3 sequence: CASYSGGIEEQYF. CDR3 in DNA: TGTGCCAGCTATTCAGGGGGCATTGAAGAGCAGTACTTC.

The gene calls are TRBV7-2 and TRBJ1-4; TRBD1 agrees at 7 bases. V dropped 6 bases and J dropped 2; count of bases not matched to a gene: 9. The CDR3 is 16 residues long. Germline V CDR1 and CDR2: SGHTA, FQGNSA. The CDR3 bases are TGTGCCAGCAGTCAGAAGGGGGCGCGTACTAATGAAAAACTGTTTTTT. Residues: CASSQKGARTNEKLFF.

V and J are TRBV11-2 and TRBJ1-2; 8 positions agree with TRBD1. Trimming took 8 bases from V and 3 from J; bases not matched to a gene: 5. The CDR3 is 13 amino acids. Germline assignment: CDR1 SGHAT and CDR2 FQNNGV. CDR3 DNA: TGTGCCAGCTCAGAGACAGGGGACTATGGCTACACCTTC. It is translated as CASSETGDYGYTF.

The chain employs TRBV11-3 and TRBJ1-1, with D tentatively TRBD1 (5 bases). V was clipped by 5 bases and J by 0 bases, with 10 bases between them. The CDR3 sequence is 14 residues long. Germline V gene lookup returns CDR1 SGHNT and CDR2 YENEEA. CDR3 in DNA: TGTGCCAGCAGCACGACAGTATTGAACACTGAAGCTTTCTTT. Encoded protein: CASSTTVLNTEAFF.

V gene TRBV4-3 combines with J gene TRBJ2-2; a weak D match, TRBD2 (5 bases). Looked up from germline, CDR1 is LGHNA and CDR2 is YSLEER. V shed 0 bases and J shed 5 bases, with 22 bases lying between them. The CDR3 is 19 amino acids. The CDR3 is CASSQDRASEAARTGELFF. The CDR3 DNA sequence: TGCGCCAGCAGCCAAGATCGGGCCTCGGAAGCGGCCAGAACCGGGGAGCTGTTTTTT.

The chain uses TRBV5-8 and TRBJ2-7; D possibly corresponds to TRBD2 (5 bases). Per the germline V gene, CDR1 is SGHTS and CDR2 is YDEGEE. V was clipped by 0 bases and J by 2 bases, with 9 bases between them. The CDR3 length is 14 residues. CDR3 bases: TGTGCCAGCAGCTTGGATCCGGGAACCTACGAGCAGTACTTC. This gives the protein CASSLDPGTYEQYF. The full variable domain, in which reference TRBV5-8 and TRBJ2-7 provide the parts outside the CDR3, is EAGVTQSPTHLIKTRGQQATLRCSPISGHTSVYWYQQALGLGLQFLLWYDEGEERNRGNFPPRFSGRQFPNYSSELNVNALELEDSALYLCASSLDPGTYEQYFGPGTRLTVT.

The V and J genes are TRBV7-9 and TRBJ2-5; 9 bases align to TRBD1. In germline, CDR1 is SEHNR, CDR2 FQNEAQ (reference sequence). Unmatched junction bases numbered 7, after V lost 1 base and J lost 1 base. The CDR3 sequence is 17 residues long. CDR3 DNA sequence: TGTGCCAGCAGCTTAGGAACTCGGGACAGGGCCCAAGAGACCCAGTACTTC. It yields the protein CASSLGTRDRAQETQYF. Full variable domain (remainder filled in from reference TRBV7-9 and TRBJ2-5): DTGVSQNPRHKITKRGQNVTFRCDPISEHNRLYWYRQTLGQGPEFLTYFQNEAQLEKSRLLSDRFSAERPKGSFSTLEIQRTEQGDSAMYLCASSLGTRDRAQETQYFGPGTRLLVL.

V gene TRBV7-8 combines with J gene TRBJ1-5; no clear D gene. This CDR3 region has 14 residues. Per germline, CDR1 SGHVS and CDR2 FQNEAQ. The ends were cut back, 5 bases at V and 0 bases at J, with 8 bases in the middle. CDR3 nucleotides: TGTGCCAGCAGCGAAGACACTAGCAATCAGCCCCAGCATTTT. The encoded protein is CASSEDTSNQPQHF.